This TCR beta chain was found in a study of blood T cell repertoires in COVID-19. Study-wide background: Researchers got acute and convalescent COVID-19 samples from the United States, Italy and Spain. Nucleic acid was either cDNA or gDNA, and it came from T cells, B-cell-depleted T cells, or PBMCs.

Germline values: CDR1 LGHDT, CDR2 YNNKEL (reference sequence). With 3 bases removed from V and 2 bases from J, the gap between germline ends came to 7 bases. The CDR3 totals 13 residues. In the original workflow: Reference gene primer amplification gave nucleated cell count estimates. Using immunoSEQ multiplex PCR, the repertoire was profiled, and TCRdb retains in-frame clones only, with some absent. That table gives V, J and clone size, and the DNA gave D and trimming. The repertoire holds 50,000 or so clones, with roughly 90% as singletons. This clonotype was sampled from a man in his sixties with active COVID-19. The specimen sequenced was peripheral blood. This chain links TRBV3-1 (or the pseudogene TRBV3-2) with TRBJ1-2; no clear D gene. CDR3 in DNA: TGTGCCAGCAGCCAGGCCCCAAACTATGGCTACACCTTC. Amino acid sequence: CASSQAPNYGYTF.